The 6 T cell receptor beta chains given below trace back to one sample, sequenced in a study of cytomegalovirus exposure and HLA in healthy donors. Assay used: immunoSEQ multiplex PCR; TCRdb lists only in-frame clones, some missing. In the table there are 200,000 to 250,000 clones, roughly 87% of which are singletons. The sample was PBMCs. These receptors were taken from a young woman in good health and CMV-seropositive.

The rearrangement uses TRBV5-1 and TRBJ2-7, with 7 nucleotides matching TRBD1. Germline V lookup: CDR1 SGHRS, CDR2 YFSETQ. This CDR3 comprises 14 residues. Germline trimming cut 4 bases from V and 2 bases from J; bases unmatched to any gene: 6. The CDR3 DNA sequence: TGCGCCAGCAGCGTCAGGACAGGAACCTACGAGCAGTACTTC. Its protein product is CASSVRTGTYEQYF.

V and J are TRBV27 and TRBJ2-7; 8 nucleotides line up with TRBD2. This CDR3 has 14 residues. V was pared by 5 bases and J by 7 bases, with 10 bases of the junction left unmatched. Germline assignment: CDR1 MNHEY and CDR2 SMNVEV (reference sequence). CDR3 sequence: CASSHSGNYGEQYF. The DNA of the CDR3 is TGTGCCAGCAGTCATAGCGGGAATTATGGGGAGCAGTACTTC.

Worth noting for this clone: This sample also contains other DNA sequences that code for the same CDR3. The V gene is TRBV4-1, the J gene TRBJ2-7, with 7 bases matching TRBD1. CDR3 length: 14 residues. Unmatched junction bases numbered 3, after V lost 3 bases and J lost 1 base. Germline lookup yields CDR1 MGHRA and CDR2 YSYEKL. CDR3: CASSQAQGSYEQYF. The CDR3 DNA is TGCGCCAGCAGCCAGGCACAGGGGTCCTACGAGCAGTACTTC.

This clone was observed once. The chain is built from TRBV9 and TRBJ2-1; 9 positions match TRBD2. This CDR3 region has 15 residues. Germline V gene data show CDR1 as SGDLS and CDR2 as YYNGEE. V lost 3 bases and J lost 8; bases outside the gene matches: 9. Written as DNA, the CDR3 is TGTGCCAGCAGCGAGACTAGCGGAACCGAATATGAGCAGTTCTTC. Amino acids: CASSETSGTEYEQFF.

The chain has TRBV5-8 and TRBJ1-5, with D possibly being TRBD1 (6 bases). V was cut by 6 bases and J by 4 bases, with 11 bases left in between. Germline CDR1 is SGHTS and CDR2 is YDEGEE. This CDR3 contains 13 residues. DNA of the CDR3: TGTGCCAGCACCCTCCAGGGGAATCAGCCCCAGCATTTT. It yields the protein CASTLQGNQPQHF. The entire variable domain, with the rest obtained from reference TRBV5-8 and TRBJ1-5, is as follows: EAGVTQSPTHLIKTRGQQATLRCSPISGHTSVYWYQQALGLGLQFLLWYDEGEERNRGNFPPRFSGRQFPNYSSELNVNALELEDSALYLCASTLQGNQPQHFGDGTRLSIL.

V and J are TRBV2 and TRBJ1-5; D gene ambiguous. V was cut by 2 bases and J by 1 base, with 12 bases left in between. There are 16 residues in the CDR3. The germline V gene has CDR1 SNHLY and CDR2 FYNNEI. Written as DNA, the CDR3 is TGTGCCAGCAGTGAATCACGGGGTAGGAGCAATCAGCCCCAGCATTTT. Translation: CASSESRGRSNQPQHF.